This T cell receptor (beta chain) was sequenced during a study of T-cell reconstitution after alpha-beta-depleted transplantation in children. Notes on the study in general: Expanded graft clones, several hundred of them, were reportedly the source of alpha-beta T cells about two months after transplant.

The V and J ends lost 5 bases and 3 bases, in that order; junction bases with no gene match: 7. Germline CDR1 and CDR2: MNHEY and SMNVEV (reference sequence). The CDR3 has 18 amino acids. It was with unique molecular identifiers that the TCRbeta library was prepared. TCRdb ran MiXCR on the PCR reads and lists one entry per CDR3 protein. Here the sample spans around 440,000 distinct CDR3 sequences, about 16% being singletons. This clonotype came up a few times. What it recognizes is unknown. The sequencing used PBMCs, mostly from graft donor cells, collected 360 days after TCRalphabeta/CD19-depleted stem cell transplant. The receptor was isolated from a boy in the first two years of life who had a stem cell transplant for Wiskott-Aldrich syndrome, so the T cells may come from the graft donor. This chain uses TRBV27 with TRBJ2-4; 16 nucleotides align to TRBD2. CDR3 coding DNA: TGTGCCAGCAGTCAGGGACTAGCGGGAGGGTTGCACAAAAACATTCAGTACTTC. Protein product: CASSQGLAGGLHKNIQYF.